These 29 T cell receptor beta chains share one sample of origin, sequenced in a study of cytomegalovirus exposure and HLA in healthy donors. In the PCR, 60 Vbeta and 13 Jbeta primers were used. The method was immunoSEQ multiplex PCR; TCRdb's version includes in-frame clones alone and lacks a portion of them. The sample includes 180,000 or so clones, 81% of them seen just once. Sample: PBMCs. These receptors all stem from a woman aged 18-29 years in good health and CMV-seropositive.

This chain connects TRBV7-2 to TRBJ1-5; D unclear. Trimming took 2 bases from V and 7 from J, leaving 6 bases between them. Looked up from germline, CDR1 is SGHTA and CDR2 is FQGNSA. This CDR3 comprises 12 residues. The CDR3 coding sequence is TGTGCCAGCAGCTTACCTCCCCAGCCCCAGCATTTT. Its protein product is CASSLPPQPQHF.

This clone was seen just once. The chain combines TRBV4-3 with TRBJ1-4; possibly TRBD1 for D (5 bases). The V and J ends lost 0 bases and 7 bases respectively, with 12 bases between them. CDR3 length: 15 residues. CDR1 and CDR2 (germline): LGHNA, YSLEER. The CDR3 DNA sequence: TGCGCCAGCAGCCAAGAGGCTCGGCAGGGTGAAAAACTGTTTTTT. Translation: CASSQEARQGEKLFF.

The chain is built from TRBV19 and TRBJ2-2, with a tentative D call TRBD1 (6 bases). The germline V and J ends were trimmed by 5 bases and 0 bases, with 13 bases remaining between them. This CDR3 region has 16 residues. CDR1 is LNHDA and CDR2 is SQIVND in the germline V gene (reference sequence). The CDR3 sequence: CASSSRTVTNTGELFF. CDR3 nucleotide sequence: TGTGCCAGTAGTTCAAGGACAGTAACGAACACCGGGGAGCTGTTTTTT.

The chain carries TRBV7-8 and TRBJ1-2; 8 nucleotides align to TRBD1. Germline CDR1 and CDR2: SGHVS and FQNEAQ. The CDR3 spans 17 residues. Trimming took 1 base from V and 6 from J; bases not matched to a gene: 13. CDR3 coding DNA: TGTGCCAGCAGCTTAGTGAGGACAGGGCGTCGGGGTGATGGCTACACCTTC. It yields the protein CASSLVRTGRRGDGYTF. The full variable domain, completed using reference TRBV7-8 and TRBJ1-2, is GAGVSQSPRYKVAKRGQDVALRCDPISGHVSLFWYQQALGQGPEFLTYFQNEAQLDKSGLPSDRFFAERPEGSVSTLKIQRTQQEDSAVYLCASSLVRTGRRGDGYTFGSGTRLTVV.

J is TRBJ2-2 and V is TRBV6-1; D ambiguous. The CDR3 length is 13 residues. The ends were cut back, 3 bases at V and 9 bases at J, with 11 bases in the middle. Germline V gene lookup returns CDR1 MNHNS and CDR2 SASEGT. CDR3 protein: CASSERSSRELFF. In DNA form, the CDR3 reads TGTGCCAGCAGTGAGCGGTCGTCCCGGGAGCTGTTTTTT.

The chain recombines TRBV25-1 with TRBJ1-2, with 9 bases aligning to TRBD1. Germline trimming cut 0 bases from V and 5 bases from J; bases unmatched to any gene: 1. Germline V gene data show CDR1 as MGHDK and CDR2 as SYGVNS. The CDR3 runs to 14 residues. The CDR3 sequence: CASSEYDRGYGYTF. In DNA, the CDR3 is TGTGCCAGCAGTGAATATGACAGGGGGTATGGCTACACCTTC.

V and J are TRBV13 and TRBJ1-2, with D possibly TRBD1 on 6 matching bases. Germline CDR1 is PRHDT and CDR2 is FYEKMQ (reference sequence). The CDR3 has 15 amino acids. With 0 bases removed from V and 2 bases from J, the gap between germline ends came to 10 bases. The CDR3 loop reads CASSLGGGPNYGYTF. As DNA, the CDR3 is TGTGCCAGCAGCTTAGGGGGGGGGCCGAACTATGGCTACACCTTC. The variable domain in full, completed from reference TRBV13 and TRBJ1-2, reads AAGVIQSPRHLIKEKRETATLKCYPIPRHDTVYWYQQGPGQDPQFLISFYEKMQSDKGSIPDRFSAQQFSDYHSELNMSSLELGDSALYFCASSLGGGPNYGYTFGSGTRLTVV.

The chain has TRBV6-1 and TRBJ2-5; 12 bases agree with TRBD2. The V segment lost 10 bases and the J segment 3 bases; nucleotides outside the gene matches: 3. CDR3 length: 13 residues. CDR1 is MNHNS and CDR2 is SASEGT in the germline V gene. CDR3 loop: CATRLAGEETQYF. The CDR3, as DNA: TGTGCCACCCGACTAGCGGGGGAAGAGACCCAGTACTTC.

J is TRBJ1-4 and V is TRBV10-3; no firm D call. The germline V and J ends were trimmed by 4 bases and 8 bases, with 17 bases remaining between them. The CDR3 runs to 15 residues. The germline CDR1 and CDR2 sequences are ENHRY and SYGVKD. In DNA form, the CDR3 reads TGTGCCATCAGTGGAGACGGGGAGAGAGGAGAAAAACTGTTTTTT. This encodes CAISGDGERGEKLFF.

The V call is TRBV11-1, the J call TRBJ1-4, with D possibly being TRBD1 (5 bases). CDR3 length equals 16 residues. From germline, CDR1 is SGHAT and CDR2 FQDESV (reference sequence). V lost 5 bases and J lost 0, with 13 bases in between. The CDR3 nucleotides read TGTGCCAGCAGCCGAGGCGGGGCGACAACTAATGAAAAACTGTTTTTT. Translation: CASSRGGATTNEKLFF.

The chain has TRBV11-2 and TRBJ1-4, with D unclear. Looked up from germline, CDR1 is SGHAT and CDR2 is FQNNGV. The germline V and J ends were trimmed by 5 bases and 2 bases, with 15 bases remaining between them. This CDR3 spans 16 amino acids. CDR3 residues: CASSPVVGRTNEKLFF. The CDR3, as DNA: TGTGCCAGCAGCCCCGTGGTAGGGAGGACTAATGAAAAACTGTTTTTT.

This clone has a single count. V and J are TRBV29-1 and TRBJ2-2; 9 bases fit TRBD2. The germline gives CDR1 SQVTM, CDR2 ANQGSEA. This CDR3 comprises 14 residues. V lost 5 bases to trimming and J lost 4 bases; unmatched junction nucleotides: 5. CDR3: CSVLSGGVTGELFF. CDR3 coding DNA: TGCAGCGTTCTTAGCGGGGGAGTCACCGGGGAGCTGTTTTTT.

This chain connects TRBV7-9 to TRBJ1-1; 7 bases line up with TRBD1. This CDR3 comprises 14 residues. Germline CDR1 and CDR2: SEHNR and FQNEAQ (reference sequence). Unmatched junction bases numbered 4, after V lost 1 base and J lost 5 bases. CDR3 bases: TGTGCCAGCAGCTTAGTAGGGGGCGGGACTGAAGCTTTCTTT. It yields the protein CASSLVGGGTEAFF.

Note on this clone: The identical CDR3 is also encoded by other nucleotide sequences in the sample. The chain couples TRBV9 to TRBJ1-2; possible D gene TRBD1, 5 bases. Trimming took off 0 bases at V and 8 bases at J, with 14 bases between the two ends. The CDR3 spans 14 residues. Per germline, CDR1 SGDLS and CDR2 YYNGEE. The CDR3 sequence: CASSVGSGGYGYTF. CDR3 DNA: TGTGCCAGCAGCGTAGGGAGTGGGGGGTACGGCTACACCTTC.

The chain is built from TRBV2 and TRBJ1-5; D call uncertain. Germline V lookup: CDR1 SNHLY, CDR2 FYNNEI. Deletions cut 9 bases from V and 0 bases from J, with 9 bases between. The CDR3 extends over 13 amino acids. The CDR3 reads CASCVYSNQPQHF. As DNA, the CDR3 is TGTGCCAGTTGCGTTTATAGCAATCAGCCCCAGCATTTT.

This chain links TRBV4-1 with TRBJ1-1; 7 bases fit TRBD1. V dropped 0 bases and J dropped 2; count of bases not matched to a gene: 6. The CDR3 contains 16 residues. Germline V lookup: CDR1 MGHRA, CDR2 YSYEKL. CDR3 coding DNA: TGCGCCAGCAGCCAAGATAGGCGACAGGGAAACACTGAAGCTTTCTTT. It translates to CASSQDRRQGNTEAFF.

This clone was detected once. The J gene is TRBJ2-7, the V gene TRBV11-3, with TRBD1 matching 9 bases. In germline, CDR1 is SGHNT, CDR2 YENEEA. The CDR3 sequence is 16 residues long. V lost 5 bases, J lost 2 bases, and 10 bases stayed unmatched. CDR3 sequence reads: CASSPGPGQGTYEQYF. CDR3 DNA sequence: TGTGCCAGCAGCCCTGGCCCGGGACAGGGAACCTACGAGCAGTACTTC. Full variable domain (remainder filled in from reference TRBV11-3 and TRBJ2-7): EAGVVQSPRYKIIEKKQPVAFWCNPISGHNTLYWYLQNLGQGPELLIRYENEEAVDDSQLPKDRFSAERLKGVDSTLKIQPAELGDSAVYLCASSPGPGQGTYEQYFGPGTRLTVT.

This clone was counted only a few times. This rearrangement joins TRBV6-1 to TRBJ2-2; 13 nucleotides match TRBD2. Germline V gives CDR1 MNHNS, CDR2 SASEGT. V lost 2 bases and J lost 6; bases outside the gene matches: 0. The CDR3 length is 15 residues. CDR3 nucleotides: TGTGCCAGCAGTGAAACTAGCGGGGGGGCCGGGGAGCTGTTTTTT. Translation gives CASSETSGGAGELFF.

The chain recombines TRBV11-2 with TRBJ2-3; 8 nucleotides line up with TRBD1. Germline V gene sequence: CDR1 SGHAT, CDR2 FQNNGV. Trimming took 2 bases from V and 2 from J; bases not matched to a gene: 6. This CDR3 contains 16 residues. The DNA for the CDR3 is TGTGCCAGCAGCTTAAGTCAGGGGGCCGACACAGATACGCAGTATTTT. Protein product: CASSLSQGADTDTQYF.

The chain recombines TRBV5-1 with TRBJ2-5, with TRBD2 as a possible D gene (6 bases). The CDR3 sequence is 13 residues long. Between the trimmed V and J ends, which lost 6 bases and 4 bases, there was a span of 13 bases. The germline V gene has CDR1 SGHRS and CDR2 YFSETQ. The chain's CDR3 is CASMGGELETQYF. The CDR3 coding sequence is TGCGCCAGCATGGGCGGGGAACTAGAGACCCAGTACTTC.

The gene calls are TRBV7-8 and TRBJ1-1; D perhaps matches TRBD1 (6 bases). The CDR3 spans 17 residues. V was pared by 1 base and J by 0 bases, with 15 bases between. Germline loops: CDR1 SGHVS, CDR2 FQNEAQ. The chain's CDR3 is CASSLGWGQGMNTEAFF. For the CDR3, the DNA is TGTGCCAGCAGCTTAGGGTGGGGGCAGGGGATGAACACTGAAGCTTTCTTT.

V and J are TRBV19 and TRBJ2-7; D may be TRBD1 (5 bases). Germline V CDR1 and CDR2: LNHDA, SQIVND (reference sequence). The CDR3 runs to 14 residues. Trimming took off 3 bases at V and 3 bases at J, with 12 bases between the two ends. CDR3 sequence (DNA): TGTGCCAGTAGTATTGGGCAGGGCCTCTACGAGCAGTACTTC. Its translation: CASSIGQGLYEQYF.

V usage is TRBV27 and J usage is TRBJ2-1, with TRBD2 matching 9 bases. The V gene's germline CDR1 is MNHEY and CDR2 SMNVEV (reference sequence). J was trimmed by 5 bases and V by 8 bases; bases with no gene match: 7. This CDR3 comprises 14 residues. CDR3 sequence reads: CASWGRGGHNEQFF. CDR3 bases: TGTGCCAGCTGGGGGCGGGGGGGCCACAATGAGCAGTTCTTC.

V is TRBV19 and J is TRBJ1-2; TRBD1 might be the D (5 bases). This CDR3 comprises 13 residues. V was clipped by 0 bases and J by 8 bases, with 10 bases between them. Germline loops: CDR1 LNHDA, CDR2 SQIVND (reference sequence). CDR3 nucleotides: TGTGCCAGTAGTATAGATCAGGGTGGAGGCTACACCTTC. It encodes CASSIDQGGGYTF.

The genes are TRBV2 and TRBJ2-1; D is undetermined. CDR1 is SNHLY, CDR2 FYNNEI, per germline. V was trimmed by 0 bases and J by 9 bases, leaving 15 bases between them. The CDR3 contains 15 residues. The CDR3 DNA reads as TGTGCCAGCAGTGAAGCGCGGAGTGTTACGGGTGAGCAGTTCTTC. It specifies CASSEARSVTGEQFF.

V and J are TRBV9 and TRBJ2-3; maybe TRBD1 (6 bases). Germline V gene lookup returns CDR1 SGDLS and CDR2 YYNGEE. The length of the CDR3 is 13 residues. V gave up 5 bases and J gave up 3 bases, with 10 bases separating them. The CDR3, as DNA: TGTGCCAGCAGGATGGGGGCAACAGATACGCAGTATTTT. This sequence encodes CASRMGATDTQYF.

V is TRBV28 and J is TRBJ2-7, with D hard to call. V shed 1 base and J shed 5 bases, with 9 bases lying between them. This CDR3 region has 13 residues. The germline V gene has CDR1 MDHEN and CDR2 SYDVKM. CDR3 loop: CASSLFGLNEQYF. CDR3 nucleotide sequence: TGTGCCAGCAGTTTATTTGGGCTAAACGAGCAGTACTTC.

This rearrangement joins TRBV19 to TRBJ1-2, with 8 bases lining up with TRBD1. The germline gives CDR1 LNHDA, CDR2 SQIVND (reference sequence). With 3 bases clipped from V and 8 bases from J, the junction kept 11 bases outside the gene matches. CDR3 length equals 15 residues. CDR3 in DNA: TGTGCCAGTAGTATTTCCGCGGACAGGGTGGAAGGCTACACCTTC. Translated, it gives CASSISADRVEGYTF. The entire variable domain, with the rest obtained from reference TRBV19 and TRBJ1-2, is as follows: DGGITQSPKYLFRKEGQNVTLSCEQNLNHDAMYWYRQDPGQGLRLIYYSQIVNDFQKGDIAEGYSVSREKKESFPLTVTSAQKNPTAFYLCASSISADRVEGYTFGSGTRLTVV.

The chain combines TRBV27 with TRBJ1-1; no clear D. The CDR3 runs 15 residues. Germline V lookup: CDR1 MNHEY, CDR2 SMNVEV (reference sequence). Trimming pared 6 bases from V and 3 bases from J, leaving 17 bases between. CDR3 protein: CASRLLRDVDTEAFF. The CDR3 DNA sequence: TGTGCCAGCAGGCTCTTGAGGGATGTCGACACTGAAGCTTTCTTT.